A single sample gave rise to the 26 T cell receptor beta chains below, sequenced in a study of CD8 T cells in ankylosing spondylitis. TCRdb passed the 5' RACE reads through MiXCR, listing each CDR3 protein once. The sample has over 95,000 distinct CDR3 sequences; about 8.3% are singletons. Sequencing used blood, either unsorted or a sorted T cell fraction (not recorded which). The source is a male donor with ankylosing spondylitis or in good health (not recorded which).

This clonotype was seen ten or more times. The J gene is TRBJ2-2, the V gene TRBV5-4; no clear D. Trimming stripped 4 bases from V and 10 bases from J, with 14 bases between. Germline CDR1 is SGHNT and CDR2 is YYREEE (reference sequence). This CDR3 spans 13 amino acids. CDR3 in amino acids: CASSVVEGQELFF. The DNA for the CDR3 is TGTGCCAGCAGCGTTGTAGAAGGGCAGGAGCTGTTTTTT.

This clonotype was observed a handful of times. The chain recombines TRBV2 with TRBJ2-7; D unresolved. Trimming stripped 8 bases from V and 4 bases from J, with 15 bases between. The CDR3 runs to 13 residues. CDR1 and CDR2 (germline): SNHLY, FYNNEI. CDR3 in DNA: TGTGCCAGCCTCAGAGACTTGGGGTACGAGCAGTACTTC. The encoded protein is CASLRDLGYEQYF.

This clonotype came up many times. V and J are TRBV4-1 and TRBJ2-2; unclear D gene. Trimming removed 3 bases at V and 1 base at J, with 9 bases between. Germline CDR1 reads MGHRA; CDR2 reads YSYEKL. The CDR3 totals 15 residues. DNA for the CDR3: TGCGCCAGCAGCCAGTGGGGAAGGAACACCGGGGAGCTGTTTTTT. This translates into CASSQWGRNTGELFF.

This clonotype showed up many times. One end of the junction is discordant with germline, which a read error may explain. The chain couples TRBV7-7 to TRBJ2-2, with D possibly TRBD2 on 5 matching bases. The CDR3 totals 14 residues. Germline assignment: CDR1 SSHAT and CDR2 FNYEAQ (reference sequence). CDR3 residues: CASRGLPNTGELFF. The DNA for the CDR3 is TGTGCTAGCAGAGGGCTACCGAACACCGGGGAGCTGTTTTTT.

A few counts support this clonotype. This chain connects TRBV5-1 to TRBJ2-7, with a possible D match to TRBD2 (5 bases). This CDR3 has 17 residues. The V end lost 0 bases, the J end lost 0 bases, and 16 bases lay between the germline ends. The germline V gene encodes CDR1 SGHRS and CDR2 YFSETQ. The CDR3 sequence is CASSLGLGRRSSYEQYF. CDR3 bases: TGCGCCAGCAGCTTGGGTTTAGGGCGGAGGAGCTCCTACGAGCAGTACTTC.

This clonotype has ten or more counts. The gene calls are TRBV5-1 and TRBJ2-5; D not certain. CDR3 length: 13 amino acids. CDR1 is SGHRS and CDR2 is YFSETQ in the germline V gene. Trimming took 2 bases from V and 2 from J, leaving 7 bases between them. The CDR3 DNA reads TGCGCCAGCAGCTTACACCGACAAGAGACCCAGTACTTC. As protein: CASSLHRQETQYF. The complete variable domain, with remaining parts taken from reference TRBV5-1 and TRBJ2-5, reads KAGVTQTPRYLIKTRGQQVTLSCSPISGHRSVSWYQQTPGQGLQFLFEYFSETQRNKGNFPGRFSGRQFSNSRSEMNVSTLELGDSALYLCASSLHRQETQYFGPGTRLLVL.

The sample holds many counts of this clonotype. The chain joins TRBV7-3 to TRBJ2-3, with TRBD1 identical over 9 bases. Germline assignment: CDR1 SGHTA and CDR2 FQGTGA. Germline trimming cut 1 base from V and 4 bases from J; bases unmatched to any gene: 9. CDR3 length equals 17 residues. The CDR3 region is CASSLKRTGGRADTQYF. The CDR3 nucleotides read TGTGCCAGCAGCTTAAAAAGAACAGGGGGCCGGGCAGATACGCAGTATTTT.

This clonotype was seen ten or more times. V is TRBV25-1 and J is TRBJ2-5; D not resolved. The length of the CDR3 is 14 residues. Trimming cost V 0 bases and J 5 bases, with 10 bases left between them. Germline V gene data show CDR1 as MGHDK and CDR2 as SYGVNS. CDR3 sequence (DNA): TGTGCCAGCAGTGAATATTATTTAGGGGAGACCCAGTACTTC. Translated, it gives CASSEYYLGETQYF.

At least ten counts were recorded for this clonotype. CDR3 coding DNA: TGTGCCTGGAGTATTGGGACAGGGGGCACAGATACGCAGTATTTT. Residues: CAWSIGTGGTDTQYF. J is TRBJ2-3 and V is TRBV30; 10 bases are shared with TRBD1. The CDR3 totals 15 residues. Germline lookup yields CDR1 GTSNPN and CDR2 SVGIG (reference sequence). The trim removed 2 bases at V and 1 base at J, leaving 3 bases unmatched.

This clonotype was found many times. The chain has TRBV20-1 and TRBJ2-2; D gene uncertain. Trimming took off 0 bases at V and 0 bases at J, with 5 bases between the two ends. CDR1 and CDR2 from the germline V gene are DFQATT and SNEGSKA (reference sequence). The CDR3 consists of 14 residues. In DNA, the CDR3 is TGCAGTGCTAGAGATATAGCGAACACCGGGGAGCTGTTTTTT. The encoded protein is CSARDIANTGELFF.

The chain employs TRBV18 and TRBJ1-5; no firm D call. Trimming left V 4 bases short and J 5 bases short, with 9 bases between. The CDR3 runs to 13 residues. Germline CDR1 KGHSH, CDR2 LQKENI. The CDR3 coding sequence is TGTGCCAGCTCACACGAGGGCGATCAGCCCCAGCATTTT. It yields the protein CASSHEGDQPQHF.

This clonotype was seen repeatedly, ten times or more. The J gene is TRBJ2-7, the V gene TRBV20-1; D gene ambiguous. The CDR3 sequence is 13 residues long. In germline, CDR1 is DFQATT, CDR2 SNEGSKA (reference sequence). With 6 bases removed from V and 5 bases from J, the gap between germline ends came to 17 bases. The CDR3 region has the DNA TGCAGTGCCGCAACCCCTGCAGTCCACGAGCAGTACTTC. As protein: CSAATPAVHEQYF.

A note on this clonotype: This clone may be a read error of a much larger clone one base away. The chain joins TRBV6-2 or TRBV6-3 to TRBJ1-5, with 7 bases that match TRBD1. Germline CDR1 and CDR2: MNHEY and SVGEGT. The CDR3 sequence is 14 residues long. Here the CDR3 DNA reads TGTGCCAGCAGCCCGGGACAGACTAATCAGTCCCAGCATTTT. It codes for CASSPGQTNQSQHF.

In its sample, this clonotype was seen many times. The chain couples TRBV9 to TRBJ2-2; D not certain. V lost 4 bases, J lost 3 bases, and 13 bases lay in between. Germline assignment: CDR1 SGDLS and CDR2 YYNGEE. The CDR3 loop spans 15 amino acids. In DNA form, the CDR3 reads TGTGCCAGCAGCATTGACCCCCGACACACCGGGGAGCTGTTTTTT. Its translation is CASSIDPRHTGELFF.

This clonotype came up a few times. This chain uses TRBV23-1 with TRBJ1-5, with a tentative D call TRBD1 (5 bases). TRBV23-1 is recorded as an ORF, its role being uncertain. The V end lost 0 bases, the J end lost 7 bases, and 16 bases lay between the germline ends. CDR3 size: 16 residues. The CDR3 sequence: CASSQSMSGRRQPQHF. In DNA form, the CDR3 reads TGCGCCAGCAGTCAATCGATGTCAGGGAGAAGGCAGCCCCAGCATTTT.

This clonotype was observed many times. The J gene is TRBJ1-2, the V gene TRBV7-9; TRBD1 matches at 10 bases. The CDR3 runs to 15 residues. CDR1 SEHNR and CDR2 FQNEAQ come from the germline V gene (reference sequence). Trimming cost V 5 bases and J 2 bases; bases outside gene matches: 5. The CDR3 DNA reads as TGTGCCAGCAGCGCAGGGACAGGGGCAAACTATGGCTACACCTTC. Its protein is CASSAGTGANYGYTF.

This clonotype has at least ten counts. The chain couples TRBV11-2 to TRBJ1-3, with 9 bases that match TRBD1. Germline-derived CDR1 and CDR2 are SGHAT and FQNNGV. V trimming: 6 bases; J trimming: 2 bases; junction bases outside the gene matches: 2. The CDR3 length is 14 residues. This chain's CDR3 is CASRRQGAGNTIYF. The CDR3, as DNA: TGTGCCAGCAGGCGACAGGGGGCTGGAAACACCATATATTTT.

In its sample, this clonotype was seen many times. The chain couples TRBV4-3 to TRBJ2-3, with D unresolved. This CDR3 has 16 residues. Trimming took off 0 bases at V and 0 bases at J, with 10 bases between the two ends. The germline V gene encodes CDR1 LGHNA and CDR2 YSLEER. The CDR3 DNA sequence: TGCGCCAGCAGCCAAGATTCCCAGATTAGCACAGATACGCAGTATTTT. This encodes CASSQDSQISTDTQYF.

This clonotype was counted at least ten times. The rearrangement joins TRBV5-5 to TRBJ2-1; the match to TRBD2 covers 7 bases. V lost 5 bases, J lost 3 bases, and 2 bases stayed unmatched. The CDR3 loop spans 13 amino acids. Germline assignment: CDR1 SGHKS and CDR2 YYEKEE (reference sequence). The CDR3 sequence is CASRGEGYNEQFF. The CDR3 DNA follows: TGTGCCAGCAGGGGGGAGGGCTACAATGAGCAGTTCTTC.

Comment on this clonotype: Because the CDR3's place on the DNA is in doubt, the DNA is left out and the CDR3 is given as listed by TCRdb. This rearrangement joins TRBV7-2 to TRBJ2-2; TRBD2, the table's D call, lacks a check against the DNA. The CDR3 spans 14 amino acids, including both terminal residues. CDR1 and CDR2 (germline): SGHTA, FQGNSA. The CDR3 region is CARGGTNTGELFFF.

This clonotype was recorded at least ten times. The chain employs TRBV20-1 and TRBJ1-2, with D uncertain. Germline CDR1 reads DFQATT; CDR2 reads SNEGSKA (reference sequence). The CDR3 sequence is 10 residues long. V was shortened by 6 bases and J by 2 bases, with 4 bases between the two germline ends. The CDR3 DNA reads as TGCAGTGCACAGAACTATGGCTACACCTTC. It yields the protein CSAQNYGYTF.

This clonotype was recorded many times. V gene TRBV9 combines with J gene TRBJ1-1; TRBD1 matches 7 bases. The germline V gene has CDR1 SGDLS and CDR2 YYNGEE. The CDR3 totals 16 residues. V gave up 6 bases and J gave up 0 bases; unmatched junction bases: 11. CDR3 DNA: TGTGCCAGCACCTTTTCGGCAGGGGGTGTGAACACTGAAGCTTTCTTT. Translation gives CASTFSAGGVNTEAFF.

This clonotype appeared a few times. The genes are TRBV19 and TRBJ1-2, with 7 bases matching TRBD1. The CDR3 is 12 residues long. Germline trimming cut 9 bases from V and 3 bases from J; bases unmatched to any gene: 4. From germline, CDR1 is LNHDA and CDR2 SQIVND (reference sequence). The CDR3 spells CASEGAHYGYTF. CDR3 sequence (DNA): TGTGCCAGCGAGGGGGCCCACTATGGCTACACCTTC.

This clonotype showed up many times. CDR3 nucleotide sequence: TGCAGCGGTGCCGTTTCCGGGACATGGGAAGAGACCCAGTACTTC. Its translation is CSGAVSGTWEETQYF. The chain employs TRBV29-1 and TRBJ2-5, with D possibly matching TRBD1 (6 bases). Trimming shortened V by 7 bases and J by 3 bases, and 21 bases separated the two germline ends. The length of the CDR3 is 15 residues. Germline lookup yields CDR1 SQVTM and CDR2 ANQGSEA. The variable domain in full, with the rest retrieved from reference TRBV29-1 and TRBJ2-5, is SAVISQKPSRDICQRGTSLTIQCQVDSQVTMMFWYRQQPGQSLTLIATANQGSEATYESGFVIDKFPISRPNLTFSTLTVSNMSPEDSSIYLCSGAVSGTWEETQYFGPGTRLLVL.

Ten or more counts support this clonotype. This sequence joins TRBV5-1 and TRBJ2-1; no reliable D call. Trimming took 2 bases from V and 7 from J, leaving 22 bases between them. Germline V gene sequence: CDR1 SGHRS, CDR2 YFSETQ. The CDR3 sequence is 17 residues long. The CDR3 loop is CASSFDVPVAWGNEQFF. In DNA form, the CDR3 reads TGCGCCAGCAGCTTTGATGTGCCGGTGGCGTGGGGTAATGAGCAGTTCTTC.

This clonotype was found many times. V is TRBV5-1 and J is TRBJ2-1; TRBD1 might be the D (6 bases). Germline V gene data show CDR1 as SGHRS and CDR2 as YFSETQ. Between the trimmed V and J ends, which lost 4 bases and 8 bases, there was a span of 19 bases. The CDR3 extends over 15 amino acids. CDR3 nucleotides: TGCGCCAGCAGCACCTCCTTAGGGGGTCGGGATGAGCAGTTCTTC. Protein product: CASSTSLGGRDEQFF.